Shown below are 8 T cell receptor beta chains from a single sample sequenced in a study of shared clonotypes between healthy human individuals. Some clones are missing from TCRdb's copy, which holds only in-frame ones; the method was immunoSEQ multiplex PCR. The repertoire holds 2,500,000 or so clones, with less than 95% as singletons. The sequenced material came from naive CD4+ T cells from PBMCs. Subset described: CD45RA+ positively selected. The receptors originated from a man aged 18-30 years in good health. Some clones in this sample may be carry-over from other donors' samples.

This chain uses TRBV6-1 with TRBJ2-7, with 10 bases aligning to TRBD1. This CDR3 has 14 residues. With 2 bases clipped from V and 7 bases from J, the junction kept 5 bases outside the gene matches. The V gene's germline CDR1 is MNHNS and CDR2 SASEGT. CDR3 loop: CASSERQGAREQYF. Here the CDR3 DNA reads TGTGCCAGCAGTGAACGACAGGGGGCGAGGGAGCAGTACTTC.

The chain carries TRBV6-6 and TRBJ2-1; the match to TRBD2 covers 8 bases. Unmatched junction bases numbered 6, after V lost 6 bases and J lost 5 bases. The CDR3 spans 14 residues. Germline V gives CDR1 MNHNY, CDR2 SVGAGI (reference sequence). This chain's CDR3 is CASSTVSGNNEQFF. The CDR3 coding sequence is TGTGCCAGCAGCACCGTTAGCGGGAACAATGAGCAGTTCTTC.

This chain joins TRBV4-1 and TRBJ1-2; a possible D gene is TRBD1 (5 bases). CDR1 MGHRA and CDR2 YSYEKL come from the germline V gene. The CDR3 has 14 residues. Trimming removed 1 base from V and 7 bases from J, with 13 bases in between. CDR3 sequence reads: CASSQVSGVGGYTF. The CDR3 DNA follows: TGCGCCAGCAGCCAAGTCTCGGGGGTGGGTGGCTACACCTTC.

This clone came up a few times. The chain couples TRBV5-1 to TRBJ1-2, with 9 positions matching TRBD1. In germline, CDR1 is SGHRS, CDR2 YFSETQ. The CDR3 runs 14 residues. Unmatched junction bases numbered 1, after V lost 4 bases and J lost 0 bases. In DNA form, the CDR3 reads TGCGCCAGCAGCCGGGACAGGGCTAACTATGGCTACACCTTC. Translation: CASSRDRANYGYTF.

The chain has TRBV7-2 and TRBJ2-5; D may be TRBD1 (6 bases). The V gene lost 3 bases and the J gene lost 5 bases, with 13 bases spanning the gap. Germline V gene lookup returns CDR1 SGHTA and CDR2 FQGNSA. The CDR3 runs 14 residues. CDR3 amino acids: CASSFSRGLETQYF. As DNA, the CDR3 is TGTGCCAGCAGCTTCAGCAGGGGCCTGGAGACCCAGTACTTC.

About this clone itself: Compared with germline, one end of the junction differs, possibly owing to a read error. V usage is TRBV10-3 and J usage is TRBJ1-2; 7 bases are a match to TRBD1. This CDR3 region has 13 residues. The germline CDR1 and CDR2 sequences are ENHRY and SYGVKD. The CDR3 region is CAISDGQVASRAF. The CDR3 nucleotides read TGTGCCATCAGTGACGGACAGGTAGCTTCTCGCGCCTTC.

This clone appeared a single time. This rearrangement joins TRBV30 to TRBJ2-3, with TRBD2 as a possible D gene (7 bases). The CDR3 spans 15 residues. Germline-derived CDR1 and CDR2 are GTSNPN and SVGIG (reference sequence). Trimming removed 3 bases from V and 6 bases from J, with 19 bases in between. The CDR3 loop is CAWSPRGRALDTQYF. The CDR3 region has the DNA TGTGCCTGGAGCCCGAGGGGGAGGGCCTTGGATACGCAGTATTTT.

Notes on this clone: This specimen includes other DNA sequences encoding the same CDR3. This rearrangement joins TRBV5-1 to TRBJ2-1; no clear D gene. Germline V gives CDR1 SGHRS, CDR2 YFSETQ. The CDR3 covers 15 residues. The V end was cut by 0 bases, the J end by 1 base, with 8 bases between. CDR3 amino acids: CASSLVAQSYNEQFF. CDR3 DNA: TGCGCCAGCAGCTTGGTCGCGCAATCCTACAATGAGCAGTTCTTC.